The present T cell receptor beta chain was sequenced within a study of CXCR3-negative and CXCR3-positive naive CD8 T cells. The study's findings and limits: TRB CDR3s were more hydrophobic in CXCR3-positive than in CXCR3-negative naive cells. Much lower diversity was found in memory CD8+ cells, while both naive subsets had comparably high diversity. Naive CXCR3-negative and CXCR3-positive cells had similar TRBV-TRBJ usage; memory differed. Cryopreserved PBMCs had partly decreased CXCR3 expression; fresh PBMCs were used in most assays.

UMI-labeled TRB cDNA libraries were prepared by 5' RACE. Using the 5' RACE reads, TCRdb records one entry per CDR3 protein without DNA. The listing records about 110,000 distinct CDR3 sequences. Regarding this clonotype: Its specificity is unknown.

Every CD8+ subset sample held a few hundred thousand flow-sorted cells, done in triplicate. Germline lookup yields CDR1 SQVTM and CDR2 ANQGSEA. This CDR3 is built from 15 residues. Sequences were obtained from naive CXCR3+ CD8+ T cells from blood. Noted subset: CD45RO-CCR7+CD27+CD95- naive CD8+ T cells expressing CXCR3 (TNR3+). The clonotype comes from a human donor in good health. Some clones in this sample may be carry-over from other donors' samples. The V and J genes are TRBV29-1 and TRBJ2-3; TCRdb picks TRBD2, but there is no DNA to check that call. The CDR3 sequence is CSVESGRARGDTQYF.